A single sample gave rise to the 18 T cell receptor beta chains below, sequenced in a study of blood T cell repertoires in COVID-19. Only in-frame clones appear in the TCRdb table, and some are missing; sequencing was by immunoSEQ multiplex PCR. This sample has 200,000 to 300,000 clones, with around 89% found just once. The specimen was PBMCs or T cells enriched from blood (not recorded which). These receptors came from a woman in her twenties or thirties who had recovered from COVID-19.

The rearrangement links TRBV11-2 to TRBJ2-5; TRBD2 agrees at 11 bases. Germline values: CDR1 SGHAT, CDR2 FQNNGV. The CDR3 loop spans 16 amino acids. V trimming: 6 bases; J trimming: 4 bases; junction bases outside the gene matches: 10. The DNA for the CDR3 is TGTGCCAGCAGACAGCTAGCGGGAGGAGGGGGAGAGACCCAGTACTTC. Amino acids: CASRQLAGGGGETQYF.

The chain links TRBV5-4 to TRBJ2-5, with 8 bases fitting TRBD2. The ends lost 0 bases at V and 1 base at J; junction bases unmatched: 5. The CDR3 runs 16 residues. Per the germline V gene, CDR1 is SGHNT and CDR2 is YYREEE (reference sequence). The CDR3 DNA sequence: TGTGCCAGCAGCTTGGGGCCAGCGGGGGCCCAAGAGACCCAGTACTTC. This gives the protein CASSLGPAGAQETQYF.

The gene calls are TRBV28 and TRBJ1-4; the D gene is possibly TRBD1 (6 bases). The CDR3 extends over 17 amino acids. The germline V gene has CDR1 MDHEN and CDR2 SYDVKM. The V end was cut by 4 bases, the J end by 8 bases, with 23 bases between. The CDR3 here is CASSSNLYSGGSEKLFF. CDR3 nucleotides: TGTGCCAGCAGTTCTAATTTATATAGCGGGGGCAGCGAAAAACTGTTTTTT.

The chain employs TRBV4-2 and TRBJ1-5; TRBD1 aligns across 7 bases. The CDR3 has 15 residues. Trimming cost V 0 bases and J 7 bases; bases outside gene matches: 6. The germline gives CDR1 LGHNA, CDR2 YNFKEQ. The CDR3 spells CASSQDTGEGQPQHF. CDR3 nucleotide sequence: TGTGCCAGCAGCCAAGATACAGGGGAAGGACAGCCCCAGCATTTT.

The sample holds one count of this clone. This chain joins TRBV25-1 and TRBJ1-5; 9 nucleotides match TRBD1. Germline V gene sequence: CDR1 MGHDK, CDR2 SYGVNS. Losses at the gene ends were 4 bases for V and 8 bases for J; bases not matched to a gene: 9. The CDR3 is made up of 15 amino acids. The CDR3 loop reads CASSASTGGGEPQHF. CDR3 DNA: TGTGCCAGCAGTGCCTCAACAGGGGGCGGGGAGCCCCAGCATTTT.

This chain uses TRBV18 with TRBJ1-4; D is undetermined. V lost 2 bases and J lost 12, with 19 bases in between. The V gene's germline CDR1 is KGHSH and CDR2 LQKENI. This CDR3 is built from 15 residues. The CDR3 region is CASSPRYAAPGELFF. The CDR3 region has the DNA TGTGCCAGCTCACCAAGGTATGCAGCGCCCGGAGAACTGTTTTTT.

In regard to this clone: The sample has other DNA sequences that encode this CDR3 too. V and J are TRBV9 and TRBJ2-3; perhaps TRBD2 as D (6 bases). CDR3 length: 15 residues. CDR1 and CDR2 from the germline V gene are SGDLS and YYNGEE. V was shortened by 2 bases and J by 0 bases, with 10 bases between the two germline ends. The DNA for the CDR3 is TGTGCCAGCAGCGTCGGGGGTAGCAGCACAGATACGCAGTATTTT. Protein: CASSVGGSSTDTQYF.

The chain uses TRBV4-1 and TRBJ2-5, with 7 nucleotides matching TRBD1. The CDR3 contains 18 residues. Germline lookup yields CDR1 MGHRA and CDR2 YSYEKL. V was pared by 0 bases and J by 2 bases, with 12 bases of the junction left unmatched. The CDR3 bases are TGCGCCAGCAGCCAAGATTTATGGGACGGGACAGCTCAAGAGACCCAGTACTTC. Its translation: CASSQDLWDGTAQETQYF.

This chain joins TRBV2 and TRBJ2-7; D possibly corresponds to TRBD1 (6 bases). The CDR3 contains 13 residues. Germline CDR1 reads SNHLY; CDR2 reads FYNNEI. V was cut by 6 bases and J by 6 bases, with 15 bases left in between. The DNA for the CDR3 is TGTGCCAGCAGCAACTCAAACAGGGCCGAGCAGTACTTC. Translation gives CASSNSNRAEQYF. The whole variable domain, filled in from reference TRBV2 and TRBJ2-7, reads EPEVTQTPSHQVTQMGQEVILRCVPISNHLYFYWYRQILGQKVEFLVSFYNNEISEKSEIFDDQFSVERPDGSNFTLKIRSTKLEDSAMYFCASSNSNRAEQYFGPGTRLTVT.

This chain uses TRBV6-2 or TRBV6-3 with TRBJ1-1, with D maybe TRBD1 (5 bases). The CDR3 contains 16 residues. Trimming took 2 bases from V and 0 from J, leaving 13 bases between them. Germline-derived CDR1 and CDR2 are MNHEY and SVGEGT. The CDR3 nucleotides are TGTGCCAGCAGTTACCCGGCAGGGCGTCTGAACACTGAAGCTTTCTTT. Protein sequence: CASSYPAGRLNTEAFF.

This sequence joins TRBV7-2 and TRBJ2-3, with 7 bases lining up with TRBD1. This CDR3 is built from 16 residues. Looked up from germline, CDR1 is SGHTA and CDR2 is FQGNSA. After removal of 5 bases from V and 0 bases from J, the junction contained 8 bases not matched to a gene. As DNA, the CDR3 is TGTGCCAGCAGCGGGCAGGGGGACATAAGCACAGATACGCAGTATTTT. Residues: CASSGQGDISTDTQYF.

The rearrangement joins TRBV5-5 to TRBJ2-2, with 11 nucleotides matching TRBD2. The junction had 12 bases not matched to a gene; V was cut back by 4 bases and J by 7 bases. CDR3 size: 17 residues. Per the germline V gene, CDR1 is SGHKS and CDR2 is YYEKEE (reference sequence). CDR3 sequence: CASSPQPGLAEYGELFF. The CDR3 DNA is TGTGCCAGCAGCCCCCAACCGGGACTAGCGGAATACGGGGAGCTGTTTTTT.

CDR3 residues: CASSPWQGMDIQYF. The DNA for the CDR3 is TGTGCCAGTAGCCCCTGGCAGGGGATGGACATTCAGTACTTC. This rearrangement joins TRBV19 to TRBJ2-4; TRBD1 might be the D (6 bases). V dropped 6 bases and J dropped 8 bases, with 17 bases sitting between them. The CDR3 is 14 residues long. The germline V gene has CDR1 LNHDA and CDR2 SQIVND (reference sequence).

The chain is built from TRBV7-9 and TRBJ2-1; the D gene is possibly TRBD2 (5 bases). This CDR3 comprises 12 residues. V was cut by 4 bases and J by 10 bases, with 11 bases left in between. The V gene's germline CDR1 is SEHNR and CDR2 FQNEAQ (reference sequence). CDR3 bases: TGTGCCAGCAGCTCCCTGTCGGGGGAGCAGTTCTTC. This sequence encodes CASSSLSGEQFF.

The chain joins TRBV28 to TRBJ1-2, with D possibly matching TRBD1 (6 bases). Germline CDR1 MDHEN, CDR2 SYDVKM. The CDR3 is 14 residues long. V lost 5 bases, J lost 6 bases, and 16 bases lay in between. CDR3 amino acids: CASSPGTSGNGYTF. CDR3 DNA sequence: TGTGCCAGCAGTCCCGGGACATCTGGAAATGGCTACACCTTC.

The CDR3 region has the DNA TGTGCCAGCAGCCAAGAGTTGCGGGGAAGGTACGAGCAGTACTTC. Protein sequence: CASSQELRGRYEQYF. The chain links TRBV4-2 to TRBJ2-7, with D possibly TRBD2 on 6 matching bases. V dropped 0 bases and J dropped 4 bases, with 13 bases sitting between them. This CDR3 comprises 15 residues. Germline CDR1 LGHNA, CDR2 YNFKEQ.

The J gene is TRBJ2-1, the V gene TRBV9; 14 bases fit TRBD2. Germline assignment: CDR1 SGDLS and CDR2 YYNGEE. J gave up 9 bases and V 3 bases, and 8 bases lay outside the gene matches. This CDR3 is built from 16 residues. The CDR3 here is CASSATSGRAYGEQFF. Here the CDR3 DNA reads TGTGCCAGCAGCGCGACTAGCGGGAGGGCCTACGGTGAGCAGTTCTTC.

The V call is TRBV6-5, the J call TRBJ2-7, with 11 bases lining up with TRBD2. The CDR3 is made up of 14 amino acids. Trimming took 5 bases from V and 3 from J; bases not matched to a gene: 3. In germline, CDR1 is MNHEY, CDR2 SVGAGI. The CDR3 reads CASSTLAGGYEQYF. The CDR3 bases are TGTGCCAGCAGTACCCTAGCGGGAGGCTACGAGCAGTACTTC.